A selection of T cell receptor beta chains follows, all from one sample in a study of T cells after somatic rescue of genetic block. The assay was immunoSEQ multiplex PCR, and TCRdb's table has in-frame clones only and misses some. The table lists 12,000 or so clones, approximately 72% of them singletons. The sample was peripheral blood mononuclear cells (PBMCs). These TCRs come from a boy aged 10-17 years. The CDR3 runs from the conserved cysteine through the conserved F or W. The D gene is left open where the match is weak. Clone size is stated in some rows and not others, as once, few, many or a class when expanded.

J: TRBJ2-5
V: TRBV5-3
D: .
size: few
DNA: TGTGCCAGAAGCTTGCATGGCGAGACCCAGTACTTC
CDR3: CARSLHGETQYF

J: TRBJ2-3
V: TRBV5-4
D: .
size: .
DNA: TGTGCCAGCAGCTTTTATGGGATGGGAGATACGCAGTATTTT
CDR3: CASSFYGMGDTQYF

J: TRBJ1-3
V: TRBV6-1
D: .
size: .
DNA: TGTGCCAGCAGTCCACGCAGGGGACATGAAAACACCATATATTTT
CDR3: CASSPRRGHENTIYF

J: TRBJ1-2
V: TRBV11-2
D: .
size: .
DNA: TGTGCCAGCAGCTTGGAACCACAGGGTTTCTATGGCTACACCTTC
CDR3: CASSLEPQGFYGYTF

J: TRBJ1-1
V: TRBV6-5
D: TRBD1
size: .
DNA: TGTGCCAGCAGTTCAGACAGGGGTCAGACTGAAGCTTTCTTT
CDR3: CASSSDRGQTEAFF

J: TRBJ1-1
V: TRBV5-1
D: .
size: .
DNA: TGCGCCAGCAGCTTAAGGACGGACTACGGCACTGAAGCTTTCTTT
CDR3: CASSLRTDYGTEAFF

J: TRBJ2-1
V: TRBV30
D: TRBD2
size: .
DNA: TGTGCCTGGAGACGGCGTGACCAACGGGAGGTTTACAATGAGCAGTTCTTC
CDR3: CAWRRRDQREVYNEQFF

J: TRBJ2-7
V: TRBV7-9
D: TRBD1
size: once
DNA: TGTGCCAGCGTTCGCACAGGGGCCACTTGGACCCTCTACGAGCAGTACTTC
CDR3: CASVRTGATWTLYEQYF

J: TRBJ1-2
V: TRBV2
D: TRBD1
size: .
DNA: TGTGCCAGCACAGGGACAGGGGGCTCCGTGGGCACCTTC
CDR3: CASTGTGGSVGTF

J: TRBJ2-3
V: TRBV5-6
D: .
size: few
DNA: TGTGCCAGCAGCTTGGGCGCGAACCTTAGGGGGGATACGCAGTATTTT
CDR3: CASSLGANLRGDTQYF

J: TRBJ2-7
V: TRBV5-1
D: .
size: .
DNA: TGCGCCAGCAGCTTGGACCCGCCGGGGGTAGGTCACGAGCAGTACTTC
CDR3: CASSLDPPGVGHEQYF

J: TRBJ1-2
V: TRBV5-1
D: TRBD1
size: few
DNA: TGCGCCAGCAGCTTGGGGGACAGGGTGAACTATGGCTACACCTTC
CDR3: CASSLGDRVNYGYTF